The clone carrying this TCR beta chain was observed a single time. This sample stems from a study of T cell changes during pregnancy in multiple sclerosis. Here immunoSEQ multiplex PCR was the method, and the copy in TCRdb shows in-frame clones only, minus some. The sample yields around 120,000 clones, about 89% seen once. Germline V gene lookup returns CDR1 SGDLS and CDR2 YYNGEE. Trimming stripped 4 bases from V and 0 bases from J, with 10 bases between. The CDR3 has 15 residues. The gene calls are TRBV9 and TRBJ2-2; perhaps TRBD2 as D (7 bases). Here the sequenced sample was peripheral blood, taken after pregnancy. The TCR was taken from a female donor with multiple sclerosis, enrolled in a pregnancy study. The CDR3 sequence is CASSKGGSNTGELFF. The DNA for the CDR3 is TGTGCCAGCAGCAAGGGGGGGTCGAACACCGGGGAGCTGTTTTTT.